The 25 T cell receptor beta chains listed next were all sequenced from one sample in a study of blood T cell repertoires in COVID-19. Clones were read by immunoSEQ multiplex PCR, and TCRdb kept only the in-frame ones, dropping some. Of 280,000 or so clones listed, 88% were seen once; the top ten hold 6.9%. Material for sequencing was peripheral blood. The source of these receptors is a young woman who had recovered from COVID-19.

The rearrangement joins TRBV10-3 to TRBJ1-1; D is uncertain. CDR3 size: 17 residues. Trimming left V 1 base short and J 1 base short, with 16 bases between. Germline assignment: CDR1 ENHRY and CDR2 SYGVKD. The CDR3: CAISEYNTWQENTEAFF. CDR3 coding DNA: TGTGCCATCAGTGAGTACAATACATGGCAGGAGAACACTGAAGCTTTCTTT.

The CDR3: CASSPGVSGPQETQYF. DNA for the CDR3: TGCGCCAGCAGCCCGGGCGTTTCAGGGCCCCAAGAGACCCAGTACTTC. The V and J genes are TRBV5-1 and TRBJ2-5; D is possibly TRBD1 (5 bases). This CDR3 comprises 16 residues. Germline-derived CDR1 and CDR2 are SGHRS and YFSETQ. The V end lost 4 bases, the J end lost 1 base, and 17 bases lay between the germline ends.

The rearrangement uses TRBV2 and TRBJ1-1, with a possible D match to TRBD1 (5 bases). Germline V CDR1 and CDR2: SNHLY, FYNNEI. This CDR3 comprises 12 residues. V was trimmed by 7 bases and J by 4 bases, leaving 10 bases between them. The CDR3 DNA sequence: TGTGCCAGCATGGGGGAGGGCACTGAAGCTTTCTTT. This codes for CASMGEGTEAFF.

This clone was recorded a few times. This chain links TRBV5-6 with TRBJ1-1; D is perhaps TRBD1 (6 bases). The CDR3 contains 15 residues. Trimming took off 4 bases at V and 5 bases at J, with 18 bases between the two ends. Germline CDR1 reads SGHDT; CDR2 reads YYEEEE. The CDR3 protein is CASSLVWGRETEAFF. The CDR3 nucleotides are TGTGCCAGCAGCCTCGTATGGGGGCGAGAAACTGAAGCTTTCTTT.

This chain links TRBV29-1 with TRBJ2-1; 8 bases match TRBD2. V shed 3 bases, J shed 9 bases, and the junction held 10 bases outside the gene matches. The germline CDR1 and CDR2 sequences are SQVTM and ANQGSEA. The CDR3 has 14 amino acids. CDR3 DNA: TGCAGCGTTGAGGCGGGGGGAGGATATGCTGAGCAGTTCTTC. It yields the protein CSVEAGGGYAEQFF.

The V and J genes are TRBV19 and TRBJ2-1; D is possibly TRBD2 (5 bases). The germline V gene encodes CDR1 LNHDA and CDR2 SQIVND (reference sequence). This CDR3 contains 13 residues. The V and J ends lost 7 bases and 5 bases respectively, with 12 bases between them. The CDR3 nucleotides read TGTGCCAGTAACGGCATCGGGAACAATGAGCAGTTCTTC. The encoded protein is CASNGIGNNEQFF. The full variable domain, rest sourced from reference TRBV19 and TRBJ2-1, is DGGITQSPKYLFRKEGQNVTLSCEQNLNHDAMYWYRQDPGQGLRLIYYSQIVNDFQKGDIAEGYSVSREKKESFPLTVTSAQKNPTAFYLCASNGIGNNEQFFGPGTRLTVL.

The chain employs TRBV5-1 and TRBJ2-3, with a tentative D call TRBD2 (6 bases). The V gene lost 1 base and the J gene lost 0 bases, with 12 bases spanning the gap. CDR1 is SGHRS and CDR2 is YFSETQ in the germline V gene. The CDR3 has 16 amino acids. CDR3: CASSLYGRGSTDTQYF. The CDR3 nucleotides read TGCGCCAGCAGCTTGTATGGGCGGGGTAGCACAGATACGCAGTATTTT. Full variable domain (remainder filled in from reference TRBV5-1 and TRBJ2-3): KAGVTQTPRYLIKTRGQQVTLSCSPISGHRSVSWYQQTPGQGLQFLFEYFSETQRNKGNFPGRFSGRQFSNSRSEMNVSTLELGDSALYLCASSLYGRGSTDTQYFGPGTRLTVL.

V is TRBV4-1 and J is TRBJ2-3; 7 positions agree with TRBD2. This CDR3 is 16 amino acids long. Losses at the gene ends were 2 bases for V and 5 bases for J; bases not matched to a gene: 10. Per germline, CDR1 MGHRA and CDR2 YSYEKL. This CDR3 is CASSQMTGGSEDTQYF. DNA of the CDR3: TGCGCCAGCAGCCAAATGACGGGGGGTTCAGAAGATACGCAGTATTTT.

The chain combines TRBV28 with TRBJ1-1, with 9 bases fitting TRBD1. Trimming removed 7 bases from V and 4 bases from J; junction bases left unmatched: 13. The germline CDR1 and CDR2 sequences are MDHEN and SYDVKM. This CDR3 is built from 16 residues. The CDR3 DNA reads TGTGCCAGCATTACTACAGGGGGCGCAAGGGGCACTGAAGCTTTCTTT. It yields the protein CASITTGGARGTEAFF.

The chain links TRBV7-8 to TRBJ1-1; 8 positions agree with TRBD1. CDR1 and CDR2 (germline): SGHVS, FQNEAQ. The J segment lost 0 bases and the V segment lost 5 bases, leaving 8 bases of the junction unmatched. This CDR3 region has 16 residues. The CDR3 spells CASSAVGQGMNTEAFF. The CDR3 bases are TGTGCCAGCAGCGCCGTAGGACAGGGCATGAACACTGAAGCTTTCTTT.

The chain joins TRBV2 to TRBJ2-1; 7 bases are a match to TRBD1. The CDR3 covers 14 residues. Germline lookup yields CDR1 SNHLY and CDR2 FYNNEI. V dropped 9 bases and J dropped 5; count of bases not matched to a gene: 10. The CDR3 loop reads CASNNRDSHNEQFF. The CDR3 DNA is TGTGCCAGTAACAACCGGGACAGTCACAATGAGCAGTTCTTC.

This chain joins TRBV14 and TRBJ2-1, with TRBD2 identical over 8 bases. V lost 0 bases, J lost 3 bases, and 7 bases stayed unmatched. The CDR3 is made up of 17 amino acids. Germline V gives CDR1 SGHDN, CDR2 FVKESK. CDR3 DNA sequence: TGTGCCAGCAGCCAAGATGACGGGGGGGGCTTCTACAATGAGCAGTTCTTC. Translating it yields CASSQDDGGGFYNEQFF.

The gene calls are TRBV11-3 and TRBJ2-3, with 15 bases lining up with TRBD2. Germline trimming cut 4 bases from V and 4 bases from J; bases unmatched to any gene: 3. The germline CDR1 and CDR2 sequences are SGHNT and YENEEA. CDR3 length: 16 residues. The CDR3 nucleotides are TGTGCCAGCAGCTGGGGGACTAGCGGGGGGCCAGATACGCAGTATTTT. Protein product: CASSWGTSGGPDTQYF.

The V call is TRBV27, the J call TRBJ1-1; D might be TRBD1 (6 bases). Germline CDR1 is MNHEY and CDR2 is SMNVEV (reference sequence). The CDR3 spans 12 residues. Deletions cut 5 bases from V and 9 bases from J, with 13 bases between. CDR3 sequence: CASSPLQGKAFF. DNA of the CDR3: TGTGCCAGCAGTCCCCTGCAGGGGAAAGCTTTCTTT.

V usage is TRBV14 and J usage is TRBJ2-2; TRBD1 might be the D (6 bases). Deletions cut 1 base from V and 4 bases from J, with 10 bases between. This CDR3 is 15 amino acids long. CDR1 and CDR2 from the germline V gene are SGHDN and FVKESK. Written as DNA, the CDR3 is TGTGCCAGCAGCCAAGTCACAGGGTCCACCGGGGAGCTGTTTTTT. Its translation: CASSQVTGSTGELFF.

DNA for the CDR3: TGTGCCAGCAGTTACGAAAGACTCTTATCTGGAAACACCATATATTTT. Translating gives CASSYERLLSGNTIYF. The genes are TRBV6-6 and TRBJ1-3, with unresolved D. Germline V gene sequence: CDR1 MNHNY, CDR2 SVGAGI (reference sequence). The length of the CDR3 is 16 residues. Trimming cost V 2 bases and J 1 base, with 12 bases left between them.

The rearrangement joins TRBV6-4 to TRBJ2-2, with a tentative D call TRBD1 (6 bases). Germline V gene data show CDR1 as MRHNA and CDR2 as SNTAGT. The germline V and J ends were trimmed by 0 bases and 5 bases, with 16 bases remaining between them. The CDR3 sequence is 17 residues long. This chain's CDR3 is CASSDSGARGETGELFF. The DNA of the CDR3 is TGTGCCAGCAGTGACTCGGGGGCCCGGGGAGAAACCGGGGAGCTGTTTTTT.

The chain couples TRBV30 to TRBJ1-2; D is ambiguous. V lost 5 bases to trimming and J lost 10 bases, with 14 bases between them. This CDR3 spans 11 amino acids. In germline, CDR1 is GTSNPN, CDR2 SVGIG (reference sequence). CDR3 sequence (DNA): TGTGCCTGGGGACGGACCGGACTCTACACCTTC. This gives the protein CAWGRTGLYTF.

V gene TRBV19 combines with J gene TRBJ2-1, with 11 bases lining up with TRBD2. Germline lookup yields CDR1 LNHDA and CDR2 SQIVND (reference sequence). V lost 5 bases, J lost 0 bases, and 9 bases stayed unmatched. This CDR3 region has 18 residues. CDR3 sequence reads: CASSQLAGALSSYNEQFF. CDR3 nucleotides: TGTGCCAGTAGTCAACTAGCGGGGGCCTTGAGCTCCTACAATGAGCAGTTCTTC.

CDR3 sequence: CASSLDRSYEQYF. The CDR3 nucleotides are TGTGCCAGCAGTTTGGACAGGTCCTACGAGCAGTACTTC. V and J are TRBV12-3 or TRBV12-4 and TRBJ2-7, with 7 bases matching TRBD1. The CDR3 is 13 residues long. Trimming removed 3 bases from V and 1 base from J; junction bases left unmatched: 0.

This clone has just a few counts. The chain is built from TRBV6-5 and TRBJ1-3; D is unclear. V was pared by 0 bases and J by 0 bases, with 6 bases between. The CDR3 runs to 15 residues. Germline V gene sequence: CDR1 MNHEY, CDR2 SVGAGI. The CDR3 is CASSYSSRSGNTIYF. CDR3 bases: TGTGCCAGCAGTTACTCATCTCGCTCTGGAAACACCATATATTTT.

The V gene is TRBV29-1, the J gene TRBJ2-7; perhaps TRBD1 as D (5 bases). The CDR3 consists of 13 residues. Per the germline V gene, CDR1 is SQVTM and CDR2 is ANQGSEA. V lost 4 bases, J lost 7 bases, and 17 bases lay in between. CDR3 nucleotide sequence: TGCAGCGTTGTCACGAGGTCAGGGTGGGAGCAGTACTTC. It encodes CSVVTRSGWEQYF.

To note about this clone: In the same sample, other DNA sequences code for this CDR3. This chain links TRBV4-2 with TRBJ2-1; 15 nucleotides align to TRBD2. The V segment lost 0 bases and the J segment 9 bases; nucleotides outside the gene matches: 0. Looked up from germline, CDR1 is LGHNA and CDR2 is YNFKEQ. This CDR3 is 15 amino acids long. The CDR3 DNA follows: TGTGCCAGCAGCCAAGAGGGACTAGCGGGGGGTGAGCAGTTCTTC. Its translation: CASSQEGLAGGEQFF.

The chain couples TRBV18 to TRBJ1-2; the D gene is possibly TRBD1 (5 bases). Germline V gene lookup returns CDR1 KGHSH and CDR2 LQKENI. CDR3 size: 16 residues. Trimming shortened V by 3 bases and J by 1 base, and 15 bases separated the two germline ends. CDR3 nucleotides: TGTGCCAGCTCACCGGACGGCGGGGGGTTTAACTATGGCTACACCTTC. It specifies CASSPDGGGFNYGYTF.

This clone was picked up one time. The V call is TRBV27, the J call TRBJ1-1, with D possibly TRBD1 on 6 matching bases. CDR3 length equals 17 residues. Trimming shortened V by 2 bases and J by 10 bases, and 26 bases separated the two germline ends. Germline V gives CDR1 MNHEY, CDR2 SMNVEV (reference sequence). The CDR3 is CASSLEGGPASPHVAFF. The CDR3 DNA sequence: TGTGCCAGCAGTTTAGAGGGGGGGCCCGCATCCCCTCACGTAGCTTTCTTT.